Only a few counts were recorded for the clone carrying this T cell receptor (beta chain). What it binds is unknown. Some clones are missing from TCRdb's copy, which holds only in-frame ones; the method was immunoSEQ multiplex PCR. The data show 100,000 to 150,000 clones, roughly 84% seen once. This CDR3 comprises 13 residues. V was clipped by 6 bases and J by 8 bases, with 16 bases between them. The data derive from a study of T cell responses to AZD1222 COVID-19 vaccine. Both about-4-week and about-12-week second-dose recipients were combined. Findings and caveats of the study: Vaccine-associated CD4 TCRs spanned spike, dominant at 160-218 and 743-854. Baseline serology detected seropositivity in only 6 or 7 AZD1222 recipients. Variant regions that are unmutated are reportedly the target of nearly half of spike-specific TCRs.

This TCR came from an adult who received the AZD1222 COVID-19 vaccine. The specimen was peripheral blood, collected 28 days after the second AZD1222 dose. The chain joins TRBV12-3 or TRBV12-4 to TRBJ1-2; perhaps TRBD1 as D (6 bases). The CDR3 DNA reads as TGTGCCAGCAGAGGACAGTTAGTCGGCGGCTACACCTTC. This sequence encodes CASRGQLVGGYTF.